Below, 4 T cell receptor beta chains from the same sample are listed, as sequenced in a study of OX40 agonist ivuxolimab in advanced cancers. The protocol was immunoSEQ multiplex PCR, while the TCRdb copy is restricted to in-frame clones and leaves out a portion. The sample consists of tens of thousands of clones, 86% of them appearing once. The sequencing here drew on CD4+ or CD8+ T cells sorted from blood, taken in a trial of the OX40 agonist ivuxolimab. The receptors originated from an adult with an advanced solid tumor such as melanoma, head and neck, liver or kidney cancer.

The chain carries TRBV7-6 and TRBJ2-7, with D tentatively TRBD2 (6 bases). Trimming cost V 7 bases and J 3 bases, with 13 bases left between them. Per the germline V gene, CDR1 is SGHVS and CDR2 is FNYEAQ. The CDR3 runs to 13 residues. CDR3 protein: CASTPAEGYEQYF. CDR3 nucleotide sequence: TGTGCCAGCACCCCCGCGGAGGGCTACGAGCAGTACTTC. The full variable domain, its missing parts supplied by reference TRBV7-6 and TRBJ2-7, is GAGVSQSPRYKVTKRGQDVALRCDPISGHVSLYWYRQALGQGPEFLTYFNYEAQQDKSGLPNDRFSAERPEGSISTLTIQRTEQRDSAMYRCASTPAEGYEQYFGPGTRLTVT.

This clone was counted only a few times. CDR3 sequence (DNA): TGTGCCAGCAGTATCTACAGGGAAGAGACCCAGTACTTC. Protein: CASSIYREETQYF. The chain recombines TRBV6-6 with TRBJ2-5, with D maybe TRBD1 (6 bases). Per the germline V gene, CDR1 is MNHNY and CDR2 is SVGAGI (reference sequence). The V gene lost 5 bases and the J gene lost 3 bases, with 10 bases spanning the gap. CDR3 length equals 13 residues.

The J gene is TRBJ2-1, the V gene TRBV4-1, with D possibly being TRBD1 (5 bases). The CDR3 has 15 residues. The V gene's germline CDR1 is MGHRA and CDR2 YSYEKL. The V end lost 1 base, the J end lost 6 bases, and 13 bases lay between the germline ends. The CDR3 coding sequence is TGCGCCAGCAGCCAAGCCGAGACAGCCCGCAATGAGCAGTTCTTC. Amino acid sequence: CASSQAETARNEQFF.

The rearrangement uses TRBV7-8 and TRBJ1-4, with D perhaps matching TRBD1 (6 bases). CDR1 and CDR2 from the germline V gene are SGHVS and FQNEAQ. V lost 5 bases and J 0 bases, leaving 13 bases between the germline ends. CDR3 length: 16 residues. CDR3 in amino acids: CASSTPQGPTNEKLFF. In nucleotides, the CDR3 is TGTGCCAGCAGCACGCCGCAGGGGCCAACTAATGAAAAACTGTTTTTT.